One sample yielded the 20 T cell receptor beta chains listed below, sequenced in a study of cytomegalovirus exposure and HLA in healthy donors. Use of 60 Vbeta and 13 Jbeta primers characterized the PCR. TCRdb keeps only in-frame clones here, not all; method: immunoSEQ multiplex PCR. The sample yields about 170,000 clones, less than 75% seen once. The sample was PBMCs. Source of these receptors: a girl between 10 and 17 years old in good health and CMV-seronegative.

This chain links TRBV5-1 with TRBJ2-5; weak D call: TRBD1 (6 bases). The assigned J gene may be wrong: the sequence end matches TRBJ2-7 better. This CDR3 has 14 amino acids. The germline gives CDR1 SGHRS, CDR2 YFSETQ. This chain's CDR3 is CASSVNRDSYEQYF. CDR3 sequence (DNA): TGCGCCAGCAGCGTGAACAGGGATTCCTACGAGCAGTACTTC.

A word on this clone: Additional DNA sequences in this sample encode the identical CDR3. The rearrangement links TRBV5-1 to TRBJ2-7; TRBD1 aligns across 8 bases. Germline V lookup: CDR1 SGHRS, CDR2 YFSETQ. Trimming removed 3 bases from V and 4 bases from J; junction bases left unmatched: 6. The CDR3 runs 14 residues. CDR3 loop: CASSSGTGAYEQYF. CDR3 nucleotides: TGCGCCAGCAGCTCCGGGACAGGAGCTTACGAGCAGTACTTC.

The chain carries TRBV4-2 and TRBJ1-6; TRBD1 matches 7 bases. Germline assignment: CDR1 LGHNA and CDR2 YNFKEQ. This CDR3 is 16 amino acids long. V lost 4 bases, J lost 4 bases, and 7 bases stayed unmatched. The CDR3 sequence is CASSLQQGEYNSPLHF. The DNA for the CDR3 is TGTGCCAGCAGCCTACAGCAGGGGGAGTATAATTCACCCCTCCACTTT.

V gene TRBV7-8 combines with J gene TRBJ2-7; 9 bases align to TRBD1. V lost 4 bases to trimming and J lost 4 bases; unmatched junction nucleotides: 8. The CDR3 loop spans 15 amino acids. Germline CDR1 SGHVS, CDR2 FQNEAQ. The CDR3 loop is CASSSRTGEGYEQYF. CDR3 coding DNA: TGTGCCAGCAGCTCCCGGACAGGGGAGGGATACGAGCAGTACTTC.

This clone has just a few counts. The chain recombines TRBV28 with TRBJ2-7, with 8 bases aligning to TRBD1. Trimming removed 6 bases from V and 4 bases from J; junction bases left unmatched: 11. The germline gives CDR1 MDHEN, CDR2 SYDVKM. There are 15 residues in the CDR3. CDR3 in DNA: TGTGCCAGCAGCTTACTATCAGGGGGCAGATACGAGCAGTACTTC. It specifies CASSLLSGGRYEQYF.

The chain links TRBV7-3 to TRBJ2-5, with D possibly TRBD2 on 6 matching bases. V was pared by 5 bases and J by 0 bases, with 7 bases between. This CDR3 has 13 residues. In germline, CDR1 is SGHTA, CDR2 FQGTGA. CDR3 in DNA: TGTGCCAGCAGCCGCGGGGACCAAGAGACCCAGTACTTC. Residues: CASSRGDQETQYF.

This sequence joins TRBV7-3 and TRBJ2-7, with TRBD1 as a possible D gene (6 bases). The germline V gene has CDR1 SGHTA and CDR2 FQGTGA. V was trimmed by 5 bases and J by 5 bases, leaving 13 bases between them. The CDR3 contains 13 residues. The CDR3, as DNA: TGTGCCAGCAGCCCAAACAGGGTGAACGAGCAGTACTTC. Translating gives CASSPNRVNEQYF.

This clone was observed a few times. V gene TRBV13 combines with J gene TRBJ1-4; TRBD1 matches at 8 bases. The length of the CDR3 is 15 residues. V was pared by 3 bases and J by 5 bases, with 5 bases of the junction left unmatched. CDR1 is PRHDT, CDR2 FYEKMQ, per germline (reference sequence). The CDR3 bases are TGTGCCAGCAGCTTGGGTCGGACAGGGAATGAAAAACTGTTTTTT. Its translation: CASSLGRTGNEKLFF.

This clone was seen a few times. CDR3: CASSLGVRGDTEAFF. The CDR3 region has the DNA TGTGCCAGCAGCTTGGGGGTGCGGGGAGACACTGAAGCTTTCTTT. This sequence joins TRBV7-8 and TRBJ1-1; maybe TRBD1 (5 bases). Trimming took 3 bases from V and 3 from J, leaving 14 bases between them. Germline assignment: CDR1 SGHVS and CDR2 FQNEAQ. The CDR3 runs to 15 residues.

This clone was seen a single time. The chain has TRBV7-3 and TRBJ2-1, with 13 bases lining up with TRBD2. Germline V gene lookup returns CDR1 SGHTA and CDR2 FQGTGA. After removal of 5 bases from V and 7 bases from J, the junction contained 8 bases not matched to a gene. CDR3 length equals 16 residues. CDR3 DNA sequence: TGTGCCAGCAGCATTACTAGCGGGGGGGCCGGGAATGAGCAGTTCTTC. It codes for CASSITSGGAGNEQFF.

CDR3 protein: CASSQEQSSYNSPLHF. CDR3 nucleotides: TGTGCCAGCAGCCAAGAACAAAGCTCCTATAATTCACCCCTCCACTTT. The rearrangement uses TRBV4-2 and TRBJ1-6, with D unclear. Trimming cost V 0 bases and J 0 bases, with 6 bases left between them. This CDR3 is 16 amino acids long. In germline, CDR1 is LGHNA, CDR2 YNFKEQ.

The rearrangement uses TRBV19 and TRBJ1-2, with TRBD1 identical over 8 bases. The CDR3 is 15 amino acids. J lost 8 bases, V lost 6 bases, and 14 bases had no gene match. Germline CDR1 LNHDA, CDR2 SQIVND (reference sequence). The CDR3, as DNA: TGTGCCAGTAGACGCTTCGGATCGACAGGGGTCGGCTACACCTTC. This codes for CASRRFGSTGVGYTF.

This chain links TRBV5-1 with TRBJ2-7; D remains ambiguous. The CDR3 runs to 14 residues. With 0 bases removed from V and 2 bases from J, the gap between germline ends came to 9 bases. Germline V gene sequence: CDR1 SGHRS, CDR2 YFSETQ. The CDR3 coding sequence is TGCGCCAGCAGCTTGGATCCCAGAACCTACGAGCAGTACTTC. This translates into CASSLDPRTYEQYF.

This chain connects TRBV5-1 to TRBJ1-1; D gene uncertain. Germline CDR1 SGHRS, CDR2 YFSETQ. V was pared by 2 bases and J by 0 bases, with 5 bases between. CDR3 length equals 13 residues. The CDR3 nucleotides read TGCGCCAGCAGCTTCCGGTTGAACACTGAAGCTTTCTTT. Translating gives CASSFRLNTEAFF.

The chain combines TRBV5-6 with TRBJ2-3; D is unclear. Germline CDR1 reads SGHDT; CDR2 reads YYEEEE. Trimming stripped 4 bases from V and 5 bases from J, with 8 bases between. CDR3 length: 12 amino acids. CDR3 region: CASSKTLDTQYF. The CDR3 DNA reads as TGTGCCAGCAGCAAGACTCTAGATACGCAGTATTTT.

This rearrangement joins TRBV6-5 to TRBJ2-7; TRBD1 might be the D (5 bases). V was cut by 0 bases and J by 0 bases, with 12 bases left in between. The V gene's germline CDR1 is MNHEY and CDR2 SVGAGI. The CDR3 spans 16 residues. The CDR3 DNA reads as TGTGCCAGCAGTTACTCTTGGACACTAAGCTCCTACGAGCAGTACTTC. It is translated as CASSYSWTLSSYEQYF.

This chain links TRBV2 with TRBJ1-4; 7 nucleotides match TRBD1. The V segment lost 6 bases and the J segment 4 bases; nucleotides outside the gene matches: 8. The V gene's germline CDR1 is SNHLY and CDR2 FYNNEI. The CDR3 runs to 15 residues. This chain's CDR3 is CASSAGTANNEKLFF. The CDR3 DNA reads TGTGCCAGCAGCGCTGGGACAGCAAATAATGAAAAACTGTTTTTT.

The chain has TRBV4-1 and TRBJ1-4; no reliable D call. Per the germline V gene, CDR1 is MGHRA and CDR2 is YSYEKL. Between the trimmed V and J ends, which lost 3 bases and 11 bases, there was a span of 16 bases. This CDR3 is 14 amino acids long. The CDR3 here is CASSQASEAIKLFF. The CDR3 region has the DNA TGCGCCAGCAGCCAGGCCTCCGAGGCAATTAAACTGTTTTTT.

The chain links TRBV7-8 to TRBJ2-5; the D gene is possibly TRBD1 (5 bases). CDR1 and CDR2 from the germline V gene are SGHVS and FQNEAQ. Trimming left V 6 bases short and J 3 bases short, with 17 bases between. CDR3 length equals 15 residues. CDR3 protein: CASSPIAPGKETQYF. The CDR3 region has the DNA TGTGCCAGCAGTCCTATAGCCCCAGGGAAAGAGACCCAGTACTTC. Combining the CDR3 with reference TRBV7-8 and TRBJ2-5 gives the whole variable domain GAGVSQSPRYKVAKRGQDVALRCDPISGHVSLFWYQQALGQGPEFLTYFQNEAQLDKSGLPSDRFFAERPEGSVSTLKIQRTQQEDSAVYLCASSPIAPGKETQYFGPGTRLLVL.

The chain uses TRBV4-1 and TRBJ2-5, with D possibly matching TRBD2 (6 bases). With the DNA end fitting TRBJ2-7 better, the J assignment may be wrong. The V gene's germline CDR1 is MGHRA and CDR2 YSYEKL. The CDR3 has 14 residues. DNA of the CDR3: TGCGCCAGCAGCCAAGAAACTAGCATCGACGAGCAGTACTTC. It translates to CASSQETSIDEQYF.